These 11 T cell receptor beta chains were all obtained from the same sample, sequenced in a study of vaccination and CD4 T cells after COVID-19. These receptors' targets are unknown. The sample's treatment: approximately nine-day PBMC culture with coronavirus spike peptide pools or control peptides (ViraFEST assay). At the Johns Hopkins FTIC core, DNA taken from cultured CD4+ T cells was sequenced by way of the Oncomine TCR Beta short-read assay. TCRdb analysed the PCR reads with MiXCR anew, one entry per CDR3 protein. The sample holds approximately 22,000 distinct CDR3 sequences, 60% seen once. The starting material was CD4+ T cells from blood, cultured in vitro, obtained after SARS-CoV-2 vaccination. Receptor source: a human donor who received a COVID-19 vaccine.

The V gene is TRBV5-6, the J gene TRBJ2-7, with D possibly matching TRBD2 (6 bases). Trimming pared 0 bases from V and 4 bases from J, leaving 17 bases between. The CDR3 runs to 16 residues. CDR1 is SGHDT and CDR2 is YYEEEE in the germline V gene. For the CDR3, the DNA is TGTGCCAGCAGCTTGGCCCGAGGGGACTTCAGGTACGAGCAGTACTTC. It translates to CASSLARGDFRYEQYF.

V gene TRBV19 combines with J gene TRBJ2-6; 8 positions agree with TRBD1. V dropped 4 bases and J dropped 0; count of bases not matched to a gene: 5. CDR1 is LNHDA, CDR2 SQIVND, per germline (reference sequence). The CDR3 runs to 17 residues. Written as DNA, the CDR3 is TGTGCCAGTAGTAAAGGACAGGGCAACTCTGGGGCCAACGTCCTGACTTTC. It is translated as CASSKGQGNSGANVLTF.

The V and J genes are TRBV10-1 and TRBJ1-1; D remains ambiguous. The CDR3 covers 14 residues. V gave up 6 bases and J gave up 1 base, with 12 bases separating them. The germline CDR1 and CDR2 sequences are WNHNN and SYGVQD (reference sequence). DNA of the CDR3: TGCGCCAGCAGCGCCACCCCCGGGAACACTGAAGCTTTCTTT. Amino acid sequence: CASSATPGNTEAFF.

This chain links TRBV3-1 with TRBJ1-2; tentative D call: TRBD1 (6 bases). The germline V gene has CDR1 LGHDT and CDR2 YNNKEL (reference sequence). Deletions cut 1 base from V and 4 bases from J, with 10 bases between. The CDR3 is 14 amino acids. CDR3 residues: CASSQGTAVYGYTF. The CDR3 nucleotides are TGTGCCAGCAGCCAAGGGACAGCAGTCTATGGCTACACCTTC.

This clonotype was counted a few times. The rearrangement uses TRBV27 and TRBJ1-1; D gene ambiguous. The germline V gene encodes CDR1 MNHEY and CDR2 SMNVEV (reference sequence). V lost 1 base to trimming and J lost 6 bases, with 12 bases between them. This CDR3 region has 14 residues. The DNA of the CDR3 is TGTGCCAGCAGTTTATTAGCGTCGAGGGCTGAAGCTTTCTTT. It translates to CASSLLASRAEAFF.

The chain couples TRBV6-5 to TRBJ1-3; no firm D call. The CDR3 totals 20 residues. Germline V CDR1 and CDR2: MNHEY, SVGAGI. The germline V and J ends were trimmed by 0 bases and 0 bases, with 21 bases remaining between them. The chain's CDR3 is CASSYSMFQGRPSSGNTIYF. The CDR3 bases are TGTGCCAGCAGTTACTCGATGTTTCAAGGACGCCCGAGCTCTGGAAACACCATATATTTT.

This clonotype was found a few times. The genes are TRBV21-1 and TRBJ2-7; the D call TRBD2 from the table was never checked on the DNA. TRBV21-1 is a documented pseudogene. This CDR3 is built from 16 residues. CDR3 residues: CASSKVEGRMSYEQYF. Here the CDR3 DNA reads TGTGCCAGCAGCAAAGTAGAGGGCAGAATGTCCTACGAGCAGTACTTC.

V usage is TRBV7-9 and J usage is TRBJ1-5; D is uncertain. Trimming removed 1 base at V and 0 bases at J, with 4 bases between. CDR3 length: 14 amino acids. Germline V lookup: CDR1 SEHNR, CDR2 FQNEAQ (reference sequence). CDR3 DNA: TGTGCCAGCAGCTTAGGATTTAGCAATCAGCCCCAGCATTTT. This translates into CASSLGFSNQPQHF.

The J gene is TRBJ2-2, the V gene TRBV10-1; the D gene is possibly TRBD1 (5 bases). The CDR3 is 15 residues long. CDR1 WNHNN and CDR2 SYGVQD come from the germline V gene (reference sequence). The V gene lost 0 bases and the J gene lost 4 bases, with 9 bases spanning the gap. CDR3: CASSESGRGTGELFF. For the CDR3, the DNA is TGCGCCAGCAGTGAGTCGGGGCGAGGCACCGGGGAGCTGTTTTTT.

Only a few counts were recorded for this clonotype. The rearrangement uses TRBV10-1 and TRBJ1-2; TRBD1 matches at 7 bases. The V and J ends lost 6 bases and 5 bases, in that order; junction bases with no gene match: 21. Germline V gene sequence: CDR1 WNHNN, CDR2 SYGVQD (reference sequence). This CDR3 contains 18 residues. The CDR3 here is CASRLQGRGWDFIYGYTF. In DNA, the CDR3 is TGCGCCAGCAGGTTACAGGGGAGGGGTTGGGACTTCATATATGGCTACACCTTC.

This chain links TRBV19 with TRBJ1-5; TRBD1 agrees at 9 bases. Unmatched junction bases numbered 10, after V lost 7 bases and J lost 3 bases. The V gene's germline CDR1 is LNHDA and CDR2 SQIVND (reference sequence). The CDR3 totals 16 residues. This CDR3 is CASMDRGLGNNQPQHF. CDR3 bases: TGTGCCAGTATGGACAGGGGCCTCGGGAACAATCAGCCCCAGCATTTT.